Below, 15 T cell receptor beta chains from the same sample are listed, as sequenced in a study of blood T cell repertoires in COVID-19. Sequencing was performed with immunoSEQ multiplex PCR; in TCRdb, only in-frame clones are kept and a portion is missing. The data hold tens of thousands of clones, with 80% to 95% observed a single time. The sequenced sample consisted of peripheral blood. The source of these receptors is a woman aged 60-70 years with active COVID-19.

V usage is TRBV28 and J usage is TRBJ1-1, with TRBD1 as a possible D gene (5 bases). The germline V and J ends were trimmed by 11 bases and 5 bases, with 15 bases remaining between them. The CDR3 consists of 12 residues. In germline, CDR1 is MDHEN, CDR2 SYDVKM. CDR3 nucleotide sequence: TGTGCCGGAGGGGCGGCCGGGACTGAAGCTTTCTTT. It is translated as CAGGAAGTEAFF.

This clone was recorded only once. The genes are TRBV2 and TRBJ1-5; 9 nucleotides agree with TRBD1. This CDR3 has 20 amino acids. Trimming cost V 9 bases and J 1 base; bases outside gene matches: 22. The germline V gene encodes CDR1 SNHLY and CDR2 FYNNEI. DNA of the CDR3: TGTGCCAGTGGGGTAATCCGGGACAGGGACGTTCGGGGGAGCAATCAGCCCCAGCATTTT. It codes for CASGVIRDRDVRGSNQPQHF.

The chain uses TRBV19 and TRBJ1-6; D gene unclear. CDR3 length equals 13 residues. V was shortened by 3 bases and J by 7 bases, with 7 bases between the two germline ends. Germline V gives CDR1 LNHDA, CDR2 SQIVND (reference sequence). The CDR3 is CASSMGTNSPLHF. CDR3 coding DNA: TGTGCCAGTAGTATGGGCACGAATTCACCCCTCCACTTT. The full variable domain, with the rest looked up from reference TRBV19 and TRBJ1-6, is DGGITQSPKYLFRKEGQNVTLSCEQNLNHDAMYWYRQDPGQGLRLIYYSQIVNDFQKGDIAEGYSVSREKKESFPLTVTSAQKNPTAFYLCASSMGTNSPLHFGNGTRLTVT.

This clone appeared a single time. The genes are TRBV10-3 and TRBJ2-3; the D gene is possibly TRBD1 (6 bases). CDR3 length: 19 residues. Germline V gives CDR1 ENHRY, CDR2 SYGVKD. V lost 0 bases to trimming and J lost 3 bases, with 22 bases between them. CDR3 sequence: CAISESMTPGTRATDTQYF. The DNA of the CDR3 is TGTGCCATCAGTGAGTCTATGACCCCCGGGACAAGGGCAACAGATACGCAGTATTTT.

V gene TRBV2 combines with J gene TRBJ2-1; TRBD2 matches at 12 bases. The CDR3 runs 15 residues. Per the germline V gene, CDR1 is SNHLY and CDR2 is FYNNEI. After removal of 7 bases from V and 8 bases from J, the junction contained 9 bases not matched to a gene. The chain's CDR3 is CASNGASGGVDEQFF. Here the CDR3 DNA reads TGTGCCAGCAACGGGGCTAGCGGGGGGGTGGATGAGCAGTTCTTC.

The chain's CDR3 is CASSPGLTDTQYF. The CDR3 region has the DNA TGTGCCAGCAGCCCGGGACTTACAGATACGCAGTATTTT. The chain combines TRBV3-1 (or the pseudogene TRBV3-2) with TRBJ2-3; possible D gene TRBD2, 6 bases. The CDR3 totals 13 residues. The germline V and J ends were trimmed by 4 bases and 3 bases, with 8 bases remaining between them. Germline-derived CDR1 and CDR2 are LGHDT and YNNKEL (reference sequence).

This rearrangement joins TRBV18 to TRBJ2-2; D remains ambiguous. Germline CDR1 KGHSH, CDR2 LQKENI. There are 14 residues in the CDR3. The V end was cut by 3 bases, the J end by 1 base, with 6 bases between. In DNA, the CDR3 is TGTGCCAGCTCACCCCAAAAGAACACCGGGGAGCTGTTTTTT. Translating it yields CASSPQKNTGELFF. Looking up the rest from reference TRBV18 and TRBJ2-2 gives the full variable domain: NAGVMQNPRHLVRRRGQEARLRCSPMKGHSHVYWYRQLPEEGLKFMVYLQKENIIDESGMPKERFSAEFPKEGPSILRIQQVVRGDSAAYFCASSPQKNTGELFFGEGSRLTVL.

This CDR3 reads CASSRSTSGRYNEQFF. The CDR3 coding sequence is TGTGCCAGCAGCAGGAGCACTAGCGGGAGGTACAATGAGCAGTTCTTC. The rearrangement uses TRBV5-5 and TRBJ2-1, with 12 bases matching TRBD2. CDR3 length equals 16 residues. In germline, CDR1 is SGHKS, CDR2 YYEKEE (reference sequence). J was trimmed by 4 bases and V by 4 bases; bases with no gene match: 6.

This clone showed up just a few times. The rearrangement joins TRBV29-1 to TRBJ1-2; the D gene is possibly TRBD1 (5 bases). Germline CDR1 SQVTM, CDR2 ANQGSEA. Trimming cost V 2 bases and J 4 bases, with 17 bases left between them. This CDR3 has 15 residues. The CDR3 is CSVEPGSGGVYGYTF. The CDR3 nucleotides read TGCAGCGTTGAACCGGGTTCGGGAGGGGTCTATGGCTACACCTTC. Filled out from reference TRBV29-1 and TRBJ1-2, the complete variable domain reads SAVISQKPSRDICQRGTSLTIQCQVDSQVTMMFWYRQQPGQSLTLIATANQGSEATYESGFVIDKFPISRPNLTFSTLTVSNMSPEDSSIYLCSVEPGSGGVYGYTFGSGTRLTVV.

The chain links TRBV29-1 to TRBJ1-4, with 7 bases lining up with TRBD1. V was pared by 6 bases and J by 3 bases, with 4 bases of the junction left unmatched. The CDR3 length is 13 residues. Per germline, CDR1 SQVTM and CDR2 ANQGSEA. CDR3 protein: CSVGDRANEKLFF. The CDR3 nucleotides are TGCAGCGTAGGTGACAGGGCTAATGAAAAACTGTTTTTT.

The rearrangement links TRBV6-2 or TRBV6-3 to TRBJ1-6; TRBD1 might be the D (6 bases). Trimming pared 0 bases from V and 9 bases from J, leaving 9 bases between. Germline V lookup: CDR1 MNHEY, CDR2 SVGEGT. The length of the CDR3 is 14 residues. CDR3 sequence reads: CASSYSRGTSPLHF. For the CDR3, the DNA is TGTGCCAGCAGTTACTCGAGGGGGACTTCACCCCTCCACTTT.

The V gene is TRBV6-4, the J gene TRBJ2-1; 9 nucleotides match TRBD2. This CDR3 is 15 amino acids long. V trimming: 5 bases; J trimming: 10 bases; junction bases outside the gene matches: 12. The V gene's germline CDR1 is MRHNA and CDR2 SNTAGT. The CDR3 bases are TGTGCCAGCAGTCCCGGGGCTAGCGGGGATAGGGAGCAGTTCTTC. Translation: CASSPGASGDREQFF.

The CDR3 protein is CATNLAGGVEQFF. CDR3 coding DNA: TGTGCCACCAACCTAGCGGGGGGGGTGGAGCAGTTCTTC. This sequence joins TRBV5-6 and TRBJ2-1; 12 bases are a match to TRBD2. Germline loops: CDR1 SGHDT, CDR2 YYEEEE. V dropped 9 bases and J dropped 10; count of bases not matched to a gene: 8. The CDR3 extends over 13 amino acids.

This chain links TRBV2 with TRBJ1-5, with a weak D call TRBD1 (5 bases). CDR1 and CDR2 from the germline V gene are SNHLY and FYNNEI. The V end was cut by 10 bases, the J end by 0 bases, with 13 bases between. This CDR3 spans 14 amino acids. CDR3 sequence (DNA): TGTGCCACCCAGTCAGGGAATAGCAATCAGCCCCAGCATTTT. It yields the protein CATQSGNSNQPQHF.

The gene calls are TRBV3-1 (or the pseudogene TRBV3-2) and TRBJ2-2; TRBD2 agrees at 9 bases. The CDR3 loop spans 15 amino acids. V shed 3 bases and J 6 bases; nucleotides not matched to a gene: 5. CDR1 and CDR2 (germline): LGHDT, YNNKEL (reference sequence). The CDR3 bases are TGTGCCAGCAGCCAGTTAGCGGGAGACGCCGGGGAGCTGTTTTTT. It specifies CASSQLAGDAGELFF.